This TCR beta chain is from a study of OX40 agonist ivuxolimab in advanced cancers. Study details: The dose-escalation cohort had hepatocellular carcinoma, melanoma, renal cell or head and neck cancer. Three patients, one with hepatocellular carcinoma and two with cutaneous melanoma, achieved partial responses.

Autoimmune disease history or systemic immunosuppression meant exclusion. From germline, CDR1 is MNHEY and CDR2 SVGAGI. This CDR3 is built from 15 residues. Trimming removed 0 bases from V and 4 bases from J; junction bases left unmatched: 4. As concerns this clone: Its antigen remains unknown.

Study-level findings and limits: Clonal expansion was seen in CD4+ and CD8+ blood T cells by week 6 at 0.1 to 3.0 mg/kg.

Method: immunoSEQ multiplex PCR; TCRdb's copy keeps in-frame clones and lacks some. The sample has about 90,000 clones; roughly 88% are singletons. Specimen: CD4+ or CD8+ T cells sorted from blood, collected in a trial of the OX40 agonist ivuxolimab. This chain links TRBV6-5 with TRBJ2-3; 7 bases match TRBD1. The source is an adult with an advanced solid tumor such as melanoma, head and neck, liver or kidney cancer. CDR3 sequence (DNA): TGTGCCAGCAGTTACTCGGGACAGATCTCAGATACGCAGTATTTT. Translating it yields CASSYSGQISDTQYF.